Given below is one T cell receptor (beta chain) in context. Its antigen is currently unknown. Germline CDR1 is DFQATT and CDR2 is SNEGSKA (reference sequence). The length of the CDR3 is 10 residues. These data belong to a study of identifying expanded T cells in peripheral blood. Study observations and caveats: Across healthy donors, higher total template counts meant significantly greater approximately two-week count variance. Differentially abundant clones: 0.95 to 1.5 between replicates, about 17 at approximately 13 days, less than 20 at four.

Healthy donors had no documented immune events, such as infections, while sampled. Here immunoSEQ multiplex PCR was the method, and the copy in TCRdb shows in-frame clones only, minus some. The sample has about 52,000 clones; approximately 80% are singletons. The rearrangement joins TRBV20-1 to TRBJ1-1; D not certain. Sequencing was performed on blood. This TCR was recovered from a person aged 18-70 years in good health. This CDR3 is CSSPDPEAFF. Written as DNA, the CDR3 is TGCAGCAGCCCGGATCCTGAAGCTTTCTTT.